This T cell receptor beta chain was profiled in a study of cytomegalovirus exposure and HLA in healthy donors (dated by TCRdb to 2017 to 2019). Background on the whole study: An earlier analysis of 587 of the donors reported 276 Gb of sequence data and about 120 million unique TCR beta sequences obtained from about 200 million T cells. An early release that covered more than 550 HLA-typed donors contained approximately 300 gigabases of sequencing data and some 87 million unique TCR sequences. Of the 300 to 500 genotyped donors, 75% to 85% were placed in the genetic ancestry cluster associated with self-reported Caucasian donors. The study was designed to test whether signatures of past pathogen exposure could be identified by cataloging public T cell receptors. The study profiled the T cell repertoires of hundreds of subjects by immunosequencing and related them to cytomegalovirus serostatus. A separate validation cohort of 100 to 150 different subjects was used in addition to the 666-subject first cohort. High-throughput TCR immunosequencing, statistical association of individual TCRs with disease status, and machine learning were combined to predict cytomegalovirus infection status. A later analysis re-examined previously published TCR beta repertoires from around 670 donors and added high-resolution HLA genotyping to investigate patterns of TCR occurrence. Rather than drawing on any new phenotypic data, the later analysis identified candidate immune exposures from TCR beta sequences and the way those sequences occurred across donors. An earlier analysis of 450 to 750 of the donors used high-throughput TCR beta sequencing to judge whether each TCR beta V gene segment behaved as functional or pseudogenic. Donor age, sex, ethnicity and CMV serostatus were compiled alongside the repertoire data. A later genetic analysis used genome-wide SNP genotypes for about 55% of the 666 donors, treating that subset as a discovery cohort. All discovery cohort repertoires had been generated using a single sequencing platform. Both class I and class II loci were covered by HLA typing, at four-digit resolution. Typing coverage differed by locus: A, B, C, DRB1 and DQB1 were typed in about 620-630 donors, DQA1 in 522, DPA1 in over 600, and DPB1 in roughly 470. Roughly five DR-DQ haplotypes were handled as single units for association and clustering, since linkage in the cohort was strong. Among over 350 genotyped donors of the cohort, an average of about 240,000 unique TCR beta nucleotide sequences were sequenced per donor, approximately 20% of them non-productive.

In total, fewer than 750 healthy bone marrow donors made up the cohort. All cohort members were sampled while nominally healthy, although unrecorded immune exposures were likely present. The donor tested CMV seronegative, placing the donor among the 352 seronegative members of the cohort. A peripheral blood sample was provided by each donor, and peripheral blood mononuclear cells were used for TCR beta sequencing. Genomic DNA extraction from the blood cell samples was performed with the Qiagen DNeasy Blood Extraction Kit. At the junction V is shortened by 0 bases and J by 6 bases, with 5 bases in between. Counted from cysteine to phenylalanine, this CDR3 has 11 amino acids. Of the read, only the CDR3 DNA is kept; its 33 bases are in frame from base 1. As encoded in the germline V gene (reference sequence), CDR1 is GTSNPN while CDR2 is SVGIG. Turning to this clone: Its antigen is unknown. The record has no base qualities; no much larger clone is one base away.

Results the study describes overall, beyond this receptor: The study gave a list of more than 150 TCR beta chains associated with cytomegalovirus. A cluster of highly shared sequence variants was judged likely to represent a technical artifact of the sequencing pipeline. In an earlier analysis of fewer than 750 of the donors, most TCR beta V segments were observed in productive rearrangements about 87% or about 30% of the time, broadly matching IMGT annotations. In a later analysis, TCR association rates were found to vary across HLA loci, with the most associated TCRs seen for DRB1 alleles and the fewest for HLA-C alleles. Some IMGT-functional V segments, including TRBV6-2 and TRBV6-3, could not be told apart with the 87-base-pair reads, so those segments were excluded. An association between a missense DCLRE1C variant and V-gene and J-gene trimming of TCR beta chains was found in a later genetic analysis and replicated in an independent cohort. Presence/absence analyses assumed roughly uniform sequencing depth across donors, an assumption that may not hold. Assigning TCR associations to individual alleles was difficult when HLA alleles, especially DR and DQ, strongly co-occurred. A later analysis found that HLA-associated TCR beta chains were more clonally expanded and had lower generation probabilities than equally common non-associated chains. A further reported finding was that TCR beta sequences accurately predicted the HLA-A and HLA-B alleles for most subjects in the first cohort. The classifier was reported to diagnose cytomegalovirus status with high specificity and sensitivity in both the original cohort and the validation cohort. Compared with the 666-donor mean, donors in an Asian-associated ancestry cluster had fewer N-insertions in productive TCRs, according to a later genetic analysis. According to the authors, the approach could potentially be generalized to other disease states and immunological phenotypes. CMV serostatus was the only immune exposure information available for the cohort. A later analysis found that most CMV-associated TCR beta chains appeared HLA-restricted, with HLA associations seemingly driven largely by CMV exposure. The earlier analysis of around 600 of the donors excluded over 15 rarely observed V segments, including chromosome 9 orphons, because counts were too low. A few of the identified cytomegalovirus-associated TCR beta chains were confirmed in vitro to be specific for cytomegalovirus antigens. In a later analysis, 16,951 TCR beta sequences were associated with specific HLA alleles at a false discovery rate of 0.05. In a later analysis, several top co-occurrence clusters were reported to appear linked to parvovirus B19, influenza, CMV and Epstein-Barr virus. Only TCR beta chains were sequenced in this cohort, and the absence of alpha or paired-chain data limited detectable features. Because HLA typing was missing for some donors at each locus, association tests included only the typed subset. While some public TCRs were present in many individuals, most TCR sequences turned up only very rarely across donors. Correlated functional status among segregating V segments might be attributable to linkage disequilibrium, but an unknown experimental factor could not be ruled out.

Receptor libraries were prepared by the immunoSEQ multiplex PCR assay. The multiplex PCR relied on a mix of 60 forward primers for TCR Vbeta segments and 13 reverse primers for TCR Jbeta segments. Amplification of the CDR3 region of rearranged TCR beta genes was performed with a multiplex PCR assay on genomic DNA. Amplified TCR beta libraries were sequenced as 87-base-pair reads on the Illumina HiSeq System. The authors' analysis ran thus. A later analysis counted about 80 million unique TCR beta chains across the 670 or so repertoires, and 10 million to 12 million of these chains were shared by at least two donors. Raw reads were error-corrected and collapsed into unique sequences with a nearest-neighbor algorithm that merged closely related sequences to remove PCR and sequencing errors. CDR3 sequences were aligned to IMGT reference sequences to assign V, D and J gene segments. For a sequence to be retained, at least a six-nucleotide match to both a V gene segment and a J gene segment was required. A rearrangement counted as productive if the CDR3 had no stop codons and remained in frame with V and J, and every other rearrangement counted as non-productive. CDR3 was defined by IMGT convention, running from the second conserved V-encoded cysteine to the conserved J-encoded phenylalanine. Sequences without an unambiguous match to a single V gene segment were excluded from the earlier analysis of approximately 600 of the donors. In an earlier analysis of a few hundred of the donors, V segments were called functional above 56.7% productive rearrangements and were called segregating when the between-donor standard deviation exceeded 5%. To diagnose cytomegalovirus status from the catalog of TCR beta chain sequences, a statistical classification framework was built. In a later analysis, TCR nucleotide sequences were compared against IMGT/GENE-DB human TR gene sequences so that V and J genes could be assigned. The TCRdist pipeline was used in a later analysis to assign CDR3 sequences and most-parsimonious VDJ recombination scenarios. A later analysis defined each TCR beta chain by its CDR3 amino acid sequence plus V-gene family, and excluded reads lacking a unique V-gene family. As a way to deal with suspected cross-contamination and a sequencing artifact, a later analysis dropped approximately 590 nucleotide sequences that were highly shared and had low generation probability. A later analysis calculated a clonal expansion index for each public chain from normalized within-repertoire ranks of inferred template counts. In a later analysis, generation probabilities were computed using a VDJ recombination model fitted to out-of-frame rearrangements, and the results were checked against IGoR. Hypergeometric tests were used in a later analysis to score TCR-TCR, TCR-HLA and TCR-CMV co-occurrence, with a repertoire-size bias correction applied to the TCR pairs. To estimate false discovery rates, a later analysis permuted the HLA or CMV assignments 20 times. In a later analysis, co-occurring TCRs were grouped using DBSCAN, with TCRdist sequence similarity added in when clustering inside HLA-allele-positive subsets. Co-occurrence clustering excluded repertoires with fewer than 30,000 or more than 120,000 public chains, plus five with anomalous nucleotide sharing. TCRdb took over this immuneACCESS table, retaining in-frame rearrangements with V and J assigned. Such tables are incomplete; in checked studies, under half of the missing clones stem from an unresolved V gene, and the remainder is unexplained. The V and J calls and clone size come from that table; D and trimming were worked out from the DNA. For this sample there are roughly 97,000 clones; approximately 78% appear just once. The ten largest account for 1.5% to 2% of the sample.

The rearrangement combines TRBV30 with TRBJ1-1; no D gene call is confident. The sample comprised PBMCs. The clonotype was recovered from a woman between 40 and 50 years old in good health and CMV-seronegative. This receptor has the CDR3 CAWSVPAEAFF. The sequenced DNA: TGTGCCTGGAGTGTACCGGCTGAAGCTTTCTTT.